These 25 T cell receptor beta chains came from one sample sequenced in a study of blood T cell repertoires in COVID-19. Assay: immunoSEQ multiplex PCR; the TCRdb copy retains only in-frame clones and omits some. The sample yields roughly 100,000 clones, over 80% seen once. The specimen was peripheral blood. The origin of the receptors is an elderly man with acute or convalescent COVID-19.

This clone showed up just once. The chain uses TRBV5-4 and TRBJ2-2; 7 bases match TRBD1. The CDR3 is 18 amino acids. The germline V gene encodes CDR1 SGHNT and CDR2 YYREEE (reference sequence). V lost 0 bases to trimming and J lost 1 base; unmatched junction nucleotides: 9. In DNA form, the CDR3 reads TGTGCCAGCAGCTTGGGGGGACAGATCTTAAAGAACACCGGGGAGCTGTTTTTT. Translated, it gives CASSLGGQILKNTGELFF.

This chain uses TRBV9 with TRBJ2-7; a possible D gene is TRBD2 (5 bases). CDR1 is SGDLS, CDR2 YYNGEE, per germline. The V gene lost 0 bases and the J gene lost 4 bases, with 17 bases spanning the gap. This CDR3 has 16 residues. The DNA of the CDR3 is TGTGCCAGCAGCGTAGGGTCGGGCCCCGGCGGGTACGAGCAGTACTTC. Amino acids: CASSVGSGPGGYEQYF. The complete variable domain, with remaining parts taken from reference TRBV9 and TRBJ2-7, reads DSGVTQTPKHLITATGQRVTLRCSPRSGDLSVYWYQQSLDQGLQFLIQYYNGEERAKGNILERFSAQQFPDLHSELNLSSLELGDSALYFCASSVGSGPGGYEQYFGPGTRLTVT.

V gene TRBV7-2 combines with J gene TRBJ2-7; 8 nucleotides agree with TRBD1. The CDR3 extends over 14 amino acids. V shed 5 bases, J shed 4 bases, and the junction held 7 bases outside the gene matches. CDR1 and CDR2 (germline): SGHTA, FQGNSA. CDR3 residues: CASSPRGLRYEQYF. As DNA, the CDR3 is TGTGCCAGCAGCCCCAGGGGGCTGCGTTACGAGCAGTACTTC.

The V call is TRBV12-3 or TRBV12-4, the J call TRBJ1-2, with unresolved D. V was clipped by 3 bases and J by 4 bases, with 9 bases between them. The CDR3 runs 13 residues. CDR3 DNA sequence: TGTGCCAGCAGTTTCAGCGCGGTCTATGGCTACACCTTC. This codes for CASSFSAVYGYTF.

This rearrangement joins TRBV5-1 to TRBJ1-6, with TRBD1 matching 9 bases. CDR1 and CDR2 (germline): SGHRS, YFSETQ. The J segment lost 6 bases and the V segment lost 4 bases, leaving 2 bases of the junction unmatched. This CDR3 region has 14 residues. CDR3 nucleotides: TGCGCCAGCAGCCGGGACAGGGCTAATTCACCCCTCCACTTT. It yields the protein CASSRDRANSPLHF.

The chain carries TRBV5-5 and TRBJ1-5; D unclear. Germline CDR1 and CDR2: SGHKS and YYEKEE (reference sequence). This CDR3 spans 14 amino acids. V shed 5 bases and J shed 0 bases, with 9 bases lying between them. CDR3 amino acids: CASSYRGSNQPQHF. The CDR3 nucleotides are TGTGCCAGCAGTTACCGCGGTAGCAATCAGCCCCAGCATTTT.

In its sample, this clone was seen a few times. This rearrangement joins TRBV7-2 to TRBJ2-1; 9 nucleotides agree with TRBD1. The CDR3 extends over 13 amino acids. The ends lost 6 bases at V and 4 bases at J; junction bases unmatched: 1. Germline CDR1 and CDR2: SGHTA and FQGNSA. DNA for the CDR3: TGTGCCAGCAGGGGACAGGGTTACAATGAGCAGTTCTTC. Translation: CASRGQGYNEQFF.

V and J are TRBV14 and TRBJ2-1, with D unclear. The germline V gene encodes CDR1 SGHDN and CDR2 FVKESK. With 5 bases removed from V and 6 bases from J, the gap between germline ends came to 20 bases. The CDR3 runs to 16 residues. The chain's CDR3 is CASSSGPQFVANEQFF. The CDR3 nucleotides read TGTGCCAGCAGCAGTGGGCCCCAGTTTGTGGCCAATGAGCAGTTCTTC.

The rearrangement joins TRBV6-2 or TRBV6-3 to TRBJ1-1; perhaps TRBD1 as D (5 bases). CDR3 length equals 15 residues. Germline assignment: CDR1 MNHEY and CDR2 SVGEGT. V lost 1 base and J 5 bases, leaving 14 bases between the germline ends. CDR3 protein: CASSYLLRVRTEAFF. The CDR3 DNA follows: TGTGCCAGCAGTTACTTACTCAGGGTCAGGACTGAAGCTTTCTTT.

This chain uses TRBV10-3 with TRBJ1-2, with 7 bases lining up with TRBD1. Germline values: CDR1 ENHRY, CDR2 SYGVKD. This CDR3 has 11 amino acids. The V gene end was trimmed by 9 bases and the J gene end by 8 bases; junction bases not matched to a gene: 6. The CDR3 reads CAIEDRRGYTF. The CDR3 DNA follows: TGTGCCATTGAGGACAGGAGAGGCTACACCTTC.

The genes are TRBV5-1 and TRBJ2-3; 10 bases are a match to TRBD1. Looked up from germline, CDR1 is SGHRS and CDR2 is YFSETQ. V dropped 4 bases and J dropped 0; count of bases not matched to a gene: 2. The CDR3 consists of 15 residues. As DNA, the CDR3 is TGCGCCAGCAGCCGGACAGGGGGTAGCACAGATACGCAGTATTTT. Translation: CASSRTGGSTDTQYF.

The rearrangement joins TRBV25-1 to TRBJ2-7; D gene ambiguous. From germline, CDR1 is MGHDK and CDR2 SYGVNS. The CDR3 has 12 residues. Trimming removed 2 bases from V and 3 bases from J, with 5 bases in between. The CDR3 DNA reads as TGTGCCAGCAGTGAAGACTTCTACGAGCAGTACTTC. As protein: CASSEDFYEQYF.

The gene calls are TRBV28 and TRBJ2-2; TRBD1 is a possible D gene (5 bases). Germline loops: CDR1 MDHEN, CDR2 SYDVKM. Deletions cut 8 bases from V and 0 bases from J, with 13 bases between. The CDR3 is made up of 15 amino acids. The CDR3 is CASSTVLANTGELFF. CDR3 bases: TGTGCCAGCTCGACAGTGCTCGCGAACACCGGGGAGCTGTTTTTT.

This clone appeared a few times. The V and J genes are TRBV27 and TRBJ1-1; the D is unclear. With 3 bases removed from V and 0 bases from J, the gap between germline ends came to 14 bases. The CDR3 extends over 16 amino acids. Germline V gene lookup returns CDR1 MNHEY and CDR2 SMNVEV (reference sequence). CDR3 loop: CASSFSSPPLNTEAFF. CDR3 in DNA: TGTGCCAGCAGTTTCTCTTCTCCCCCCCTGAACACTGAAGCTTTCTTT.

The V and J genes are TRBV7-2 and TRBJ2-1, with 7 positions matching TRBD1. Germline values: CDR1 SGHTA, CDR2 FQGNSA. The CDR3 runs 15 residues. The trim removed 2 bases at V and 4 bases at J, leaving 5 bases unmatched. In nucleotides, the CDR3 is TGTGCCAGCAGCTTAAGACAGGGCAGGTACAATGAGCAGTTCTTC. It is translated as CASSLRQGRYNEQFF. The full variable domain, its missing parts supplied by reference TRBV7-2 and TRBJ2-1, is GAGVSQSPSNKVTEKGKDVELRCDPISGHTALYWYRQSLGQGLEFLIYFQGNSAPDKSGLPSDRFSAERTGGSVSTLTIQRTQQEDSAVYLCASSLRQGRYNEQFFGPGTRLTVL.

The gene calls are TRBV5-1 and TRBJ2-2, with 7 bases aligning to TRBD2. The CDR3 consists of 14 residues. Germline-derived CDR1 and CDR2 are SGHRS and YFSETQ. V dropped 0 bases and J dropped 5; count of bases not matched to a gene: 1. The CDR3 nucleotides read TGCGCCAGCAGCTTGGGACTAGCTACCGGGGAGCTGTTTTTT. This gives the protein CASSLGLATGELFF.

In nucleotides, the CDR3 is TGTGCCAGCAGTTTTACAGGGTTGGAGACCCAGTACTTC. Its protein is CASSFTGLETQYF. The V and J genes are TRBV27 and TRBJ2-5; possible D gene TRBD1, 6 bases. The CDR3 spans 13 residues. V lost 3 bases and J lost 5, with 10 bases in between. Per germline, CDR1 MNHEY and CDR2 SMNVEV (reference sequence).

The chain links TRBV11-3 to TRBJ2-7, with D unresolved. The germline V gene encodes CDR1 SGHNT and CDR2 YENEEA. Trimming removed 1 base at V and 5 bases at J, with 6 bases between. CDR3 length: 12 residues. As DNA, the CDR3 is TGTGCCAGCAGCTTAGGCGGTAACGAGCAGTACTTC. Its protein is CASSLGGNEQYF. The full variable domain, rest sourced from reference TRBV11-3 and TRBJ2-7, is EAGVVQSPRYKIIEKKQPVAFWCNPISGHNTLYWYLQNLGQGPELLIRYENEEAVDDSQLPKDRFSAERLKGVDSTLKIQPAELGDSAVYLCASSLGGNEQYFGPGTRLTVT.

The chain couples TRBV5-1 to TRBJ1-6; 7 bases agree with TRBD1. Germline V gene lookup returns CDR1 SGHRS and CDR2 YFSETQ. The CDR3 runs to 14 residues. The trim removed 1 base at V and 9 bases at J, leaving 4 bases unmatched. As DNA, the CDR3 is TGCGCCAGCAGCTTGACAGGGGACGGTTCACCCCTCCACTTT. Protein: CASSLTGDGSPLHF.

This chain links TRBV30 with TRBJ2-7, with 7 positions matching TRBD1. Germline values: CDR1 GTSNPN, CDR2 SVGIG (reference sequence). The CDR3 is made up of 12 amino acids. V was pared by 1 base and J by 4 bases, with 1 base of the junction left unmatched. This CDR3 reads CAWSADRYEQYF. The CDR3 nucleotides read TGTGCCTGGAGTGCGGACAGGTACGAGCAGTACTTC.

For the CDR3, the DNA is TGTGCCAGCTCACGACAGATGAGGACAGCTCAAGAGACCCAGTACTTC. Its translation: CASSRQMRTAQETQYF. The V call is TRBV18, the J call TRBJ2-5, with D tentatively TRBD1 (6 bases). CDR1 is KGHSH, CDR2 LQKENI, per germline. CDR3 length equals 16 residues. Trimming removed 4 bases at V and 2 bases at J, with 17 bases between.

The chain joins TRBV29-1 to TRBJ2-7; D not certain. The germline V gene encodes CDR1 SQVTM and CDR2 ANQGSEA. V dropped 7 bases and J dropped 2 bases, with 12 bases sitting between them. This CDR3 contains 12 residues. For the CDR3, the DNA is TGCAGCGCAACTATACCCCCCTACGAGCAGTACTTC. Translated, it gives CSATIPPYEQYF.

The CDR3 bases are TGTGCCAGCAGAAGGACGAGGGAAGGTGAAGCTTTCTTT. Residues: CASRRTREGEAFF. V is TRBV7-2 and J is TRBJ1-1; D uncertain. The V end lost 6 bases, the J end lost 7 bases, and 15 bases lay between the germline ends. The CDR3 extends over 13 amino acids. CDR1 and CDR2 from the germline V gene are SGHTA and FQGNSA.

The V call is TRBV24-1, the J call TRBJ1-5; no firm D call. In germline, CDR1 is KGHDR, CDR2 SFDVKD. V was trimmed by 8 bases and J by 4 bases, leaving 11 bases between them. This CDR3 has 13 residues. CDR3 coding DNA: TGTGCCACCAATACCGGAGGGAATCAGCCCCAGCATTTT. It is translated as CATNTGGNQPQHF.

The V gene is TRBV6-2 or TRBV6-3, the J gene TRBJ2-1, with TRBD1 matching over 7 bases. The CDR3 sequence is 14 residues long. CDR1 and CDR2 from the germline V gene are MNHEY and SVGEGT. Trimming took 2 bases from V and 3 from J; bases not matched to a gene: 1. This chain's CDR3 is CASSYRQGYNEQFF. CDR3 nucleotide sequence: TGTGCCAGCAGTTACAGACAGGGCTACAATGAGCAGTTCTTC.